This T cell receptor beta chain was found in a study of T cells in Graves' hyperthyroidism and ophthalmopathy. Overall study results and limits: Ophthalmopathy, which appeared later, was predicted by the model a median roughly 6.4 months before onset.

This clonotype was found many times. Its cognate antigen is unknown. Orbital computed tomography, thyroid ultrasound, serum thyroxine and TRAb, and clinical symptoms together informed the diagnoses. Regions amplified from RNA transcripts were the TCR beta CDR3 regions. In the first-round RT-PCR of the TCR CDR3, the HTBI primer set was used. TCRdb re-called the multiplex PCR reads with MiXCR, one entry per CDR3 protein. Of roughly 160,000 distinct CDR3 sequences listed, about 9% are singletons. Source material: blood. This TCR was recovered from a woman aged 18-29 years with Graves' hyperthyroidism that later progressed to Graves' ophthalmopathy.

DNA of the CDR3: TGTGCCATCAGTGATACTCTCCAAGAGACCCAGTACTTC. This codes for CAISDTLQETQYF. The V gene is TRBV10-3, the J gene TRBJ2-5, with D unclear. Between the trimmed V and J ends, which lost 3 bases and 1 base, there was a span of 6 bases. This CDR3 is built from 13 residues. The germline CDR1 and CDR2 sequences are ENHRY and SYGVKD.